Listed below are T cell receptor beta chains from one sample, sequenced in a study of T cell responses to AZD1222 COVID-19 vaccine. Sequencing used immunoSEQ multiplex PCR; TCRdb keeps in-frame clones, though not all of them. The sample consists of some 100,000 clones, approximately 90% of them appearing once. The sample was peripheral blood, taken on day 0 of AZD1222 vaccination. The source of these receptors is an adult in good health. CDR3s include the opening cysteine and the closing phenylalanine or tryptophan. D genes are given only for firm matches. Part of the rows lack a size; the others show once, few, many or a class for expanded clones.

>13|-|TRBD1|TRBJ2-7|TRBV9
CASSPRTGAEQYF
TGTGCCAGCAGCCCCAGGACAGGGGCCGAGCAGTACTTC
>13|few|TRBD1|TRBJ1-2|TRBV9
CASSARATGGYTF
TGTGCCAGCAGCGCCAGGGCCACAGGGGGGTACACCTTC
>16|few|-|TRBJ2-1|TRBV4-2
CASSQGVTPPYNEQFF
TGTGCCAGCAGCCAAGGGGTTACTCCACCCTACAATGAGCAGTTCTTC
>17|-|-|TRBJ1-4|TRBV18
CASSPGTTLNIGEKLFF
TGTGCCAGCTCACCCGGGACGACCCTGAATATAGGAGAAAAACTGTTTTTT
>13|-|-|TRBJ2-1|TRBV9
CATSVISGNEQFF
TGTGCCACCAGCGTAATTAGCGGCAATGAGCAGTTCTTC
>15|-|-|TRBJ1-1|TRBV7-9
CASSLEGTLNTEAFF
TGTGCCAGCAGCTTAGAGGGAACGCTGAACACTGAAGCTTTCTTT
>14|-|-|TRBJ1-5|TRBV27
CASSLSGVGQPQHF
TGTGCCAGCAGTTTATCGGGGGTTGGTCAGCCCCAGCATTTT
>13|-|TRBD1|TRBJ1-2|TRBV6-6
CASSPRGLYGYTF
TGTGCCAGCAGCCCCAGGGGGCTTTATGGCTACACCTTC
>13|once|-|TRBJ1-2|TRBV3-1/TRBV3-2
CASSQGGLGGYTF
TGTGCCAGCAGCCAAGGGGGGCTCGGTGGCTACACCTTC
>15|-|-|TRBJ2-1|TRBV7-2
CASSLERRGYNEQFF
TGTGCCAGCAGCTTAGAGAGGCGGGGTTACAATGAGCAGTTCTTC
>13|-|-|TRBJ1-5|TRBV6-5
CASSYSEGQPQHF
TGTGCCAGCAGTTACTCGGAAGGGCAGCCCCAGCATTTT
>14|-|-|TRBJ2-1|TRBV4-1
CASSHLGHNNEQFF
TGCGCCAGCAGCCACCTGGGACATAACAATGAGCAGTTCTTC
>16|-|TRBD1|TRBJ1-1|TRBV7-3
CASSPQGGTGNTEAFF
TGTGCCAGCAGCCCACAAGGGGGGACAGGGAACACTGAAGCTTTCTTT
>14|-|-|TRBJ1-1|TRBV6-2/TRBV6-3
CASSYSAGNTEAFF
TGTGCCAGCAGTTACTCGGCGGGAAACACTGAAGCTTTCTTT
>16|-|TRBD2|TRBJ2-7|TRBV23-1
CASSHPGGGSDYEQYF
TGCGCCAGCAGTCACCCTGGGGGGGGGTCGGACTACGAGCAGTACTTC
>14|-|TRBD1|TRBJ1-2|TRBV6-5
CASNTQGGAGGYTF
TGTGCCAGCAATACACAGGGGGGCGCGGGCGGCTACACCTTC
>15|-|TRBD1|TRBJ2-7|TRBV19
CASSRGQGGFYEQYF
TGTGCCAGTAGTAGGGGACAGGGTGGCTTCTACGAGCAGTACTTC
>15|-|-|TRBJ2-2|TRBV7-3
CASSPDPGSRRELFF
TGTGCCAGCAGCCCAGACCCGGGTTCTCGCCGGGAGCTGTTTTTT
>15|-|TRBD1|TRBJ1-6|TRBV19
CASSGSQGANSPLHF
TGTGCGAGTAGTGGGTCACAGGGGGCTAATTCACCCCTCCACTTT
>13|-|-|TRBJ2-2|TRBV29-1
CSAGPPNTGELFF
TGCAGCGCCGGACCGCCGAACACCGGGGAGCTGTTTTTT
>14|-|-|TRBJ1-6|TRBV27
CASTPTQGNSPLHF
TGTGCCAGCACCCCTACGCAAGGAAATTCACCCCTCCACTTT
>15|-|TRBD1|TRBJ1-5|TRBV6-5
CASSLRDSLNQPQHF
TGTGCCAGCAGTTTACGGGACAGCCTTAATCAGCCCCAGCATTTT
>14|-|-|TRBJ1-1|TRBV19
CASSIWGSNTEAFF
TGTGCCAGTAGTATTTGGGGGTCTAACACTGAAGCTTTCTTT
>14|-|-|TRBJ1-5|TRBV28
CASSLWGGLRPQHF
TGTGCCAGCAGTTTATGGGGGGGATTACGGCCCCAGCATTTT
>14|-|-|TRBJ2-7|TRBV11-2
CASSTSTGGYEQYF
TGTGCCAGCAGCACCTCGACAGGAGGCTACGAGCAGTACTTC
>15|-|-|TRBJ2-5|TRBV27
CASSLTWEYQETQYF
TGTGCCAGCAGTTTAACGTGGGAGTACCAAGAGACCCAGTACTTC
>17|-|-|TRBJ1-5|TRBV5-6
CASSLGGFGGSNQPQHF
TGTGCCAGCAGCTTGGGGGGCTTCGGGGGCTCCAATCAGCCCCAGCATTTT
>14|-|-|TRBJ1-2|TRBV2
CASRTLRQTYGYTF
TGTGCCAGCAGAACTCTCCGACAGACCTATGGCTACACCTTC
>15|-|-|TRBJ2-2|TRBV19
CASSMVGANTGELFF
TGTGCCAGTAGTATGGTCGGGGCGAACACCGGGGAGCTGTTTTTT
>17|-|-|TRBJ1-3|TRBV15
CATSRGLGATSGNTIYF
TGTGCCACCAGCAGAGGTTTGGGGGCTACCTCTGGAAACACCATATATTTT
>13|-|-|TRBJ1-5|TRBV5-1
CASSLVGGQPQHF
TGCGCCAGCAGCTTGGTAGGTGGTCAGCCCCAGCATTTT
>14|-|-|TRBJ1-1|TRBV5-5
CASSLALANTEAFF
TGTGCCAGCAGCTTGGCCCTGGCGAACACTGAAGCTTTCTTT
>13|-|-|TRBJ1-1|TRBV5-5
CASSISRNTEAFF
TGTGCCAGCAGTATTAGTCGGAACACTGAAGCTTTCTTT
>14|-|TRBD1|TRBJ1-5|TRBV19
CASSVGRGPQPQHF
TGTGCCAGTAGTGTCGGCAGGGGGCCTCAGCCCCAGCATTTT
>15|-|TRBD1|TRBJ2-7|TRBV23-1
CASSPPGTGVYEQYF
TGCGCCAGCAGTCCCCCGGGGACAGGGGTTTACGAGCAGTACTTC
>15|-|-|TRBJ2-2|TRBV9
CASSVVSGIPGELFF
TGTGCCAGCAGCGTAGTCAGCGGTATCCCCGGGGAGCTGTTTTTT
>15|-|TRBD1|TRBJ1-1|TRBV19
CASYTGGVWNTEAFF
TGTGCCAGCTACACAGGGGGCGTGTGGAACACTGAAGCTTTCTTT
>15|-|TRBD2|TRBJ2-1|TRBV28
CASSVAGRTYNEQFF
TGTGCCAGCAGTGTAGCGGGGCGAACCTACAATGAGCAGTTCTTC
>14|-|-|TRBJ2-2|TRBV7-2
CASSLVSRAGELFF
TGTGCCAGCAGCTTAGTCAGCAGGGCCGGGGAGCTGTTTTTT
>17|-|-|TRBJ1-1|TRBV7-9
CASSSRDGLSMNTEAFF
TGTGCCAGCAGCTCTAGGGACGGACTGTCCATGAACACTGAAGCTTTCTTT
>14|-|TRBD1|TRBJ1-5|TRBV6-5
CASSFDRVNQPQHF
TGTGCCAGCAGCTTCGACAGGGTTAATCAGCCCCAGCATTTT
>16|few|TRBD2|TRBJ2-1|TRBV4-3
CASSQDGTISYNEQFF
TGCGCCAGCAGCCAAGATGGGACTATCTCCTACAATGAGCAGTTCTTC
>15|-|-|TRBJ2-3|TRBV4-3
CASSQALGPTDTQYF
TGCGCCAGCAGCCAAGCTTTAGGACCCACAGATACGCAGTATTTT
>17|-|-|TRBJ2-1|TRBV4-3
CASSQAAVRGGYNEQFF
TGCGCCAGCAGCCAAGCGGCGGTGCGGGGTGGATACAATGAGCAGTTCTTC
>14|-|TRBD1|TRBJ2-1|TRBV5-1
CASKTGGSYNEQFF
TGCGCCAGCAAAACAGGGGGCTCCTACAATGAGCAGTTCTTC
>13|few|-|TRBJ2-3|TRBV10-3
CAISQGQADTQYF
TGTGCCATCAGCCAGGGTCAAGCAGATACGCAGTATTTT